The following is a T cell receptor beta chain sequence with its context. The source of the sample is a study of blood T cell repertoires in COVID-19. Only in-frame clones appear in the TCRdb table, and some are missing; sequencing was by immunoSEQ multiplex PCR. In the table there are more than 35,000 clones, about 88% of which are singletons. The TCR sequence derives from a man aged 65 to 85 with acute or convalescent COVID-19. The specimen was peripheral blood.

The CDR3 is CASSQQAGGDNYGYTF. The CDR3 nucleotides are TGTGCCAGCAGCCAGCAAGCGGGAGGGGATAACTATGGCTACACCTTC. The rearrangement links TRBV3-1 (or the pseudogene TRBV3-2) to TRBJ1-2; TRBD1 might be the D (5 bases). CDR3 length: 16 amino acids. V was pared by 3 bases and J by 1 base, with 15 bases between. From germline, CDR1 is LGHDT and CDR2 YNNKEL (reference sequence).